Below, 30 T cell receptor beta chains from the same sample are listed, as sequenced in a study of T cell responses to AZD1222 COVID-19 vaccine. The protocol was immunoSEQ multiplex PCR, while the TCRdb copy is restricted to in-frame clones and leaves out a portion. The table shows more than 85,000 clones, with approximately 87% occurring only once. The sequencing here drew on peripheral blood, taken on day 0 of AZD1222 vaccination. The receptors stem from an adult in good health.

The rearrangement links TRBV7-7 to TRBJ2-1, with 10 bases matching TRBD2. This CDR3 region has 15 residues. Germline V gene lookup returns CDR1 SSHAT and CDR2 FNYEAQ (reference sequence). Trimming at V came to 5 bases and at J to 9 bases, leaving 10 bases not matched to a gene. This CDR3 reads CASSPGTSVVVEQFF. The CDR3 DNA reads TGTGCCAGCAGCCCCGGGACTAGCGTTGTCGTTGAGCAGTTCTTC.

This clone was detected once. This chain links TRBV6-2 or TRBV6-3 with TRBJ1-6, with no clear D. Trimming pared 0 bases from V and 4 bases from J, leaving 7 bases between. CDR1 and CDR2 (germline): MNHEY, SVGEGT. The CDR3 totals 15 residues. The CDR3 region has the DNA TGTGCCAGCAGTTACTCGTCGGGGTATAATTCACCCCTCCACTTT. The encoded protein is CASSYSSGYNSPLHF.

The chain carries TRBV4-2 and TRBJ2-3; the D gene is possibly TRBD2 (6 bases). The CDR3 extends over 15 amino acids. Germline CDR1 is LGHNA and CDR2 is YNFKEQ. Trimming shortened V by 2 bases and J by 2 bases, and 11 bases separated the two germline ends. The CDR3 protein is CASSQLAGITDTQYF. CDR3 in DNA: TGTGCCAGCAGCCAACTTGCGGGAATCACAGATACGCAGTATTTT.

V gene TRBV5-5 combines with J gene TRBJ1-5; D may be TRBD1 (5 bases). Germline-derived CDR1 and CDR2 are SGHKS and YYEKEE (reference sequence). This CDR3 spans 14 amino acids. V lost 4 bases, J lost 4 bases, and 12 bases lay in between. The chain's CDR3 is CASSRRDGNQPQHF. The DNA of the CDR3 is TGTGCCAGCAGCCGCAGGGACGGTAATCAGCCCCAGCATTTT.

CDR3 coding DNA: TGTGCCAGCAGCTGGCCCCGGAACACGGGGTTGTATGGCTACACCTTC. Translated, it gives CASSWPRNTGLYGYTF. The V call is TRBV11-2, the J call TRBJ1-2, with no clear D. With 4 bases removed from V and 5 bases from J, the gap between germline ends came to 20 bases. Germline V gene data show CDR1 as SGHAT and CDR2 as FQNNGV. The CDR3 has 16 residues. The full variable domain, in which reference TRBV11-2 and TRBJ1-2 provide the parts outside the CDR3, is EAGVAQSPRYKIIEKRQSVAFWCNPISGHATLYWYQQILGQGPKLLIQFQNNGVVDDSQLPKDRFSAERLKGVDSTLKIQPAKLEDSAVYLCASSWPRNTGLYGYTFGSGTRLTVV.

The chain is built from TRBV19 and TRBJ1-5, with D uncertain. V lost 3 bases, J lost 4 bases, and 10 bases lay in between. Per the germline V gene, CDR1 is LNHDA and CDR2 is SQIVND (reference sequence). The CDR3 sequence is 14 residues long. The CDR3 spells CASSIRASNQPQHF. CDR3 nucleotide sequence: TGTGCCAGTAGTATTCGGGCCAGTAATCAGCCCCAGCATTTT.

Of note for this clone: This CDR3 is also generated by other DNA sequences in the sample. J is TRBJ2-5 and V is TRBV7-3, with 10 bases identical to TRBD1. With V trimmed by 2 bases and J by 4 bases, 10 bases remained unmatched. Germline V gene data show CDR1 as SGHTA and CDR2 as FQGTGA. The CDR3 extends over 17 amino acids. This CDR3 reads CASSLRGPGQGIETQYF. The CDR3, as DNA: TGTGCCAGCAGCTTACGGGGGCCGGGACAGGGGATAGAGACCCAGTACTTC.

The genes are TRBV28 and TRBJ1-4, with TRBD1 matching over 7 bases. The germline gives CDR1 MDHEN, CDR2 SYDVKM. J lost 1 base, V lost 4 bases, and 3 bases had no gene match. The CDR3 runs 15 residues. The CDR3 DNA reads TGTGCCAGCAGTTCCCCAGGGGGAACTAATGAAAAACTGTTTTTT. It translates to CASSSPGGTNEKLFF.

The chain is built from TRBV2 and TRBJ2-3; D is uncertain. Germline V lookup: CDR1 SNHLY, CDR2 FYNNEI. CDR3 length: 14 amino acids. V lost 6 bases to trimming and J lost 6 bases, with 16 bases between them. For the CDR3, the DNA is TGTGCCAGCAGCTGGGCTACAAAAAGGGATACGCAGTATTTT. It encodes CASSWATKRDTQYF. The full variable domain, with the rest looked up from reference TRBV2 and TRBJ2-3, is EPEVTQTPSHQVTQMGQEVILRCVPISNHLYFYWYRQILGQKVEFLVSFYNNEISEKSEIFDDQFSVERPDGSNFTLKIRSTKLEDSAMYFCASSWATKRDTQYFGPGTRLTVL.

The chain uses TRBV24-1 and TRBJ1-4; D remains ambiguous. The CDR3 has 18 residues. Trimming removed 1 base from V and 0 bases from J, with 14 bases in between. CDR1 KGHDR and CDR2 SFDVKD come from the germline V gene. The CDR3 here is CATSDFRTRAPTNEKLFF. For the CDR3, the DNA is TGTGCCACCAGTGATTTTAGGACTCGGGCCCCAACTAATGAAAAACTGTTTTTT.

This CDR3 reads CASSTPGGGGNTIYF. CDR3 sequence (DNA): TGTGCCAGCAGCACTCCGGGGGGAGGTGGAAACACCATATATTTT. V gene TRBV28 combines with J gene TRBJ1-3, with a tentative D call TRBD1 (5 bases). This CDR3 is 15 amino acids long. The V end lost 6 bases, the J end lost 3 bases, and 15 bases lay between the germline ends. Germline V gene sequence: CDR1 MDHEN, CDR2 SYDVKM.

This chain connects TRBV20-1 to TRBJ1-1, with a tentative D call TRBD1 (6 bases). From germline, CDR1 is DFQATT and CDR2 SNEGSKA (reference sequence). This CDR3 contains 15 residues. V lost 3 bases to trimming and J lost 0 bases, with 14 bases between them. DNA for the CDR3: TGCAGTGCTAGTAGGGGGACACCCATGAACACTGAAGCTTTCTTT. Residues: CSASRGTPMNTEAFF.

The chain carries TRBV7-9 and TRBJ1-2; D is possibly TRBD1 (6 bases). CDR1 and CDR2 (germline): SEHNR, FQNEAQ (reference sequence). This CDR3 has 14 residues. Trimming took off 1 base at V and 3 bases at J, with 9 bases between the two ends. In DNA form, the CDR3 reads TGTGCCAGCAGCTTAGTCGCAGGGGACTATGGCTACACCTTC. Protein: CASSLVAGDYGYTF.

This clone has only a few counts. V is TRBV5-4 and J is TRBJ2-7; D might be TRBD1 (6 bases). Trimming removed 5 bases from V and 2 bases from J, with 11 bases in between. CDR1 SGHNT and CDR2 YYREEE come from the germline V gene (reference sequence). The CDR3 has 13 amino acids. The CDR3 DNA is TGTGCCAGCAGGTCCAGGGGAACCTACGAGCAGTACTTC. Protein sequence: CASRSRGTYEQYF.

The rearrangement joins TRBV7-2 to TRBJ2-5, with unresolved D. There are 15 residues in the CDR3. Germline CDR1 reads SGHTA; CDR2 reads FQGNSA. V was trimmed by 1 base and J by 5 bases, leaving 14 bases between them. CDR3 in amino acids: CASSLGPIPSETQYF. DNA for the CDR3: TGTGCCAGCAGCTTAGGTCCTATCCCCAGTGAGACCCAGTACTTC.

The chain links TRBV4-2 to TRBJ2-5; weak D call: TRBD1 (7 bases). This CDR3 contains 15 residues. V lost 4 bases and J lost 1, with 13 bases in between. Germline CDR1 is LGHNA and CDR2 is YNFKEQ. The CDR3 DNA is TGTGCCAGCAGCCCCAGGGGGGAGGTCCAAGAGACCCAGTACTTC. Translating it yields CASSPRGEVQETQYF.

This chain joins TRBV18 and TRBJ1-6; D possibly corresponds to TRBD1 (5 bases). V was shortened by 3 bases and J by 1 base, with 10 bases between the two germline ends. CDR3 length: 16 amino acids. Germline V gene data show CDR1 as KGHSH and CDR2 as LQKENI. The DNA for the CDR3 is TGTGCCAGCTCACCGGGGGAGGCGTCCTATAATTCACCCCTCCACTTT. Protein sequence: CASSPGEASYNSPLHF.

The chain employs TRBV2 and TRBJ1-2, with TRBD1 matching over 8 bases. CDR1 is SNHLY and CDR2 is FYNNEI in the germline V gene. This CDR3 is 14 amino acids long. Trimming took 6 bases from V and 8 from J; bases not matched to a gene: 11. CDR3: CASSLKTGVGGYTF. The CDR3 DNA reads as TGTGCCAGCAGCCTTAAGACAGGGGTTGGCGGCTACACCTTC.

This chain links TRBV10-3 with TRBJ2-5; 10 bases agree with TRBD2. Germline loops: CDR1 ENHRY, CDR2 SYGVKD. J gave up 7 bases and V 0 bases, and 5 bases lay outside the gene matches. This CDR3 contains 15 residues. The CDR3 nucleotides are TGTGCCATCAGTGAGTCTCGGACTAGCGGAATGACCCAGTACTTC. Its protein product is CAISESRTSGMTQYF.

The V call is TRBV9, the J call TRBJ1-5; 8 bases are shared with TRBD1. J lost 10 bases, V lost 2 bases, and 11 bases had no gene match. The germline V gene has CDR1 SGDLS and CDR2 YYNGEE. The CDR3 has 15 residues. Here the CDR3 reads CASSVGGQAHRPQHF. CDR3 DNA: TGTGCCAGCAGCGTCGGGGGACAGGCCCATCGACCCCAGCATTTT.

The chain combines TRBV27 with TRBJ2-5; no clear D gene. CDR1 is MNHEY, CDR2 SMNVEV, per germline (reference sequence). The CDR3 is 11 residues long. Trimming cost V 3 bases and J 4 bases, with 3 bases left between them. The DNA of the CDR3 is TGTGCCAGCAGTTTGCGAGAGACCCAGTACTTC. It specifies CASSLRETQYF.

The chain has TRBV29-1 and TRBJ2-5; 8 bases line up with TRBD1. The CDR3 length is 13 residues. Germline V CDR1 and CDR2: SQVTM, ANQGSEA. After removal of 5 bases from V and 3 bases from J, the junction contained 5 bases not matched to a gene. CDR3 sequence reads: CSVYTQGEETQYF. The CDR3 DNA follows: TGCAGCGTTTATACACAGGGGGAAGAGACCCAGTACTTC.

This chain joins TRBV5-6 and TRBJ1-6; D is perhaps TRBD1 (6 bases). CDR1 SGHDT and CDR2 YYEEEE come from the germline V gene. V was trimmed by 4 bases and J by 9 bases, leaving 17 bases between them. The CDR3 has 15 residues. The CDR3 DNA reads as TGTGCCAGCAGCGCATTACAGGGAGTAGGTTCACCCCTCCACTTT. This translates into CASSALQGVGSPLHF.

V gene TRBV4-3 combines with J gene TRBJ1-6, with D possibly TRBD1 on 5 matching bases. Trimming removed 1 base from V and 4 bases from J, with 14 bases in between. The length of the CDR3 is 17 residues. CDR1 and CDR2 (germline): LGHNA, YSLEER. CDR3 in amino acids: CASSQVGLGGYNSPLHF. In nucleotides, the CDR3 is TGCGCCAGCAGCCAAGTGGGCCTCGGGGGATATAATTCACCCCTCCACTTT.

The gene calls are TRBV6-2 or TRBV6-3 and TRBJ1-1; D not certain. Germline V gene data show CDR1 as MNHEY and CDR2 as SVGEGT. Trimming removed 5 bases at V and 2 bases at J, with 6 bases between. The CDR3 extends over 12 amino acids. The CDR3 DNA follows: TGTGCCAGCAGTAGAATTAACACTGAAGCTTTCTTT. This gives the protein CASSRINTEAFF.

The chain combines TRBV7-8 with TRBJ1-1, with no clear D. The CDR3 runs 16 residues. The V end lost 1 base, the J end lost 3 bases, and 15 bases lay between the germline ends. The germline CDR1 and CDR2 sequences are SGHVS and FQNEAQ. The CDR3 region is CASSLGGDPVHTEAFF. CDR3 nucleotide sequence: TGTGCCAGCAGCTTAGGTGGAGACCCAGTGCACACTGAAGCTTTCTTT.

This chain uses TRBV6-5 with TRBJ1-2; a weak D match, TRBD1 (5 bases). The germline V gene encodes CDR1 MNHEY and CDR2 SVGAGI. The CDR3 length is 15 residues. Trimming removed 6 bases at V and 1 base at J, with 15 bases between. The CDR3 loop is CASRAGGEGNYGYTF. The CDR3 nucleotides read TGTGCCAGCAGGGCCGGAGGGGAGGGTAACTATGGCTACACCTTC.

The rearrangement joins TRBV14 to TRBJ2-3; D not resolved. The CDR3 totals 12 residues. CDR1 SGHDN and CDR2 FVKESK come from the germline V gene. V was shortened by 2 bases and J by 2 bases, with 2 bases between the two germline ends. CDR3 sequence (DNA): TGTGCCAGCAGCCAAAACACAGATACGCAGTATTTT. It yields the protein CASSQNTDTQYF. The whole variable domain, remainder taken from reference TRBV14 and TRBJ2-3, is EAGVTQFPSHSVIEKGQTVTLRCDPISGHDNLYWYRRVMGKEIKFLLHFVKESKQDESGMPNNRFLAERTGGTYSTLKVQPAELEDSGVYFCASSQNTDTQYFGPGTRLTVL.

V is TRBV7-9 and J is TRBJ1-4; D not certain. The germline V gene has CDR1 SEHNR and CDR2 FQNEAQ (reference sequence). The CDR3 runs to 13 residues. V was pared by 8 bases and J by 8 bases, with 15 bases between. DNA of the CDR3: TGTGCCAGCGGAGGCGTGTTTCGAGAAAAACTGTTTTTT. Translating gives CASGGVFREKLFF. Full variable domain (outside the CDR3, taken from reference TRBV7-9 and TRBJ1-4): DTGVSQNPRHKITKRGQNVTFRCDPISEHNRLYWYRQTLGQGPEFLTYFQNEAQLEKSRLLSDRFSAERPKGSFSTLEIQRTEQGDSAMYLCASGGVFREKLFFGSGTQLSVL.

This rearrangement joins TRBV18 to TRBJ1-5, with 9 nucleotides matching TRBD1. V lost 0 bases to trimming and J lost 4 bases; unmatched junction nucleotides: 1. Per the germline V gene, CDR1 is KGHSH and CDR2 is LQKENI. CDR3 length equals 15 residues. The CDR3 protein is CASSPPGTGNQPQHF. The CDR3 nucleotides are TGTGCCAGCTCACCACCCGGGACAGGGAATCAGCCCCAGCATTTT.